The 29 T cell receptor beta chains listed next were all sequenced from one sample in a study of blood T cell repertoires in COVID-19. Measured with immunoSEQ multiplex PCR; TCRdb has only the in-frame clones, and not every one. This sample has roughly 150,000 clones, with approximately 88% found just once. Material: PBMCs or T cells enriched from blood (not recorded which). These receptor sequences come from a man aged 70-80 years who had been exposed to COVID-19.

This chain joins TRBV6-5 and TRBJ1-5, with D maybe TRBD1 (6 bases). This CDR3 has 15 amino acids. Germline CDR1 and CDR2: MNHEY and SVGAGI. V lost 6 bases and J 1 base, leaving 13 bases between the germline ends. The CDR3 loop reads CASRDTGKSNQPQHF. Here the CDR3 DNA reads TGTGCCAGCAGGGATACAGGGAAGAGCAATCAGCCCCAGCATTTT.

CDR3 protein: CASSPRDTDKPQHF. The CDR3 region has the DNA TGTGCCAGCTCACCGAGGGACACGGATAAGCCCCAGCATTTT. The chain recombines TRBV18 with TRBJ1-5, with a tentative D call TRBD1 (6 bases). CDR1 is KGHSH and CDR2 is LQKENI in the germline V gene. Trimming removed 3 bases at V and 8 bases at J, with 14 bases between. There are 14 residues in the CDR3.

The chain combines TRBV6-5 with TRBJ2-3; D gene ambiguous. V lost 6 bases and J lost 2, with 9 bases in between. The germline gives CDR1 MNHEY, CDR2 SVGAGI. This CDR3 has 13 residues. Here the CDR3 reads CASRSGPTDTQYF. Here the CDR3 DNA reads TGTGCCAGCAGATCGGGTCCCACAGATACGCAGTATTTT.

V and J are TRBV7-2 and TRBJ1-2; D possibly corresponds to TRBD1 (6 bases). Germline values: CDR1 SGHTA, CDR2 FQGNSA. V lost 2 bases and J lost 6, with 10 bases in between. The CDR3 extends over 13 amino acids. The CDR3 DNA reads as TGTGCCAGCAGCTTAAGGAAGGGGGATGGCTACACCTTC. As protein: CASSLRKGDGYTF.

Comments on this clone: One end of the junction fails to match germline, which may point to a read error. The chain carries TRBV19 and TRBJ1-6; D gene ambiguous. The CDR3 covers 14 residues. Germline CDR1 and CDR2: LNHDA and SQIVND (reference sequence). In DNA, the CDR3 is TGTGCCAGTACCCCGAGCTCCTATAATTCACCCCTCCATTTT. Translation gives CASTPSSYNSPLHF.

This clone has only a few counts. V is TRBV3-1 (or the pseudogene TRBV3-2) and J is TRBJ2-5; D may be TRBD2 (5 bases). This CDR3 is 14 amino acids long. From germline, CDR1 is LGHDT and CDR2 YNNKEL (reference sequence). Trimming removed 5 bases at V and 0 bases at J, with 10 bases between. The CDR3 reads CASSTLANQETQYF. The CDR3 DNA is TGTGCCAGCAGCACCCTAGCCAACCAAGAGACCCAGTACTTC.

V usage is TRBV11-2 and J usage is TRBJ1-5; D is unclear. Trimming removed 1 base from V and 3 bases from J, with 10 bases in between. The germline CDR1 and CDR2 sequences are SGHAT and FQNNGV. This CDR3 is 15 amino acids long. CDR3 region: CASSLGSGTNQPQHF. In DNA, the CDR3 is TGTGCCAGCAGCTTAGGATCGGGAACCAATCAGCCCCAGCATTTT.

The CDR3: CASSLGQGASYNEQFF. As DNA, the CDR3 is TGTGCCAGCAGTTTGGGACAGGGGGCTTCCTACAATGAGCAGTTCTTC. This chain joins TRBV27 and TRBJ2-1, with 12 positions matching TRBD1. The CDR3 is 16 amino acids. Per germline, CDR1 MNHEY and CDR2 SMNVEV (reference sequence). V lost 3 bases and J lost 1; bases outside the gene matches: 1.

The rearrangement uses TRBV25-1 and TRBJ1-1; D possibly corresponds to TRBD1 (6 bases). Trimming removed 3 bases at V and 6 bases at J, with 11 bases between. Looked up from germline, CDR1 is MGHDK and CDR2 is SYGVNS. This CDR3 has 13 amino acids. The DNA for the CDR3 is TGTGCCAGCAGTGACGCAGGGGTGCCTGAAGCTTTCTTT. Its protein product is CASSDAGVPEAFF.

The V call is TRBV2, the J call TRBJ1-1, with D perhaps TRBD1 (5 bases). In germline, CDR1 is SNHLY, CDR2 FYNNEI. The V end was cut by 4 bases, the J end by 4 bases, with 16 bases between. The CDR3 loop spans 15 amino acids. As DNA, the CDR3 is TGTGCCAGCAGTGGCTATCAGGGAGCGGGCACTGAAGCTTTCTTT. Its translation is CASSGYQGAGTEAFF.

The chain uses TRBV27 and TRBJ2-1, with D possibly matching TRBD1 (7 bases). V lost 6 bases to trimming and J lost 0 bases, with 9 bases between them. The CDR3 spans 14 residues. Germline V gene lookup returns CDR1 MNHEY and CDR2 SMNVEV (reference sequence). The CDR3 region has the DNA TGTGCCAGCAGGCGGGACAGCTCCTACAATGAGCAGTTCTTC. Translated, it gives CASRRDSSYNEQFF.

This clone has a handful of counts. J is TRBJ2-2 and V is TRBV7-6; maybe TRBD1 (6 bases). CDR1 SGHVS and CDR2 FNYEAQ come from the germline V gene. The V end was cut by 5 bases, the J end by 6 bases, with 16 bases between. The CDR3 has 15 residues. CDR3 in amino acids: CASSTRASGAGELFF. The CDR3 bases are TGTGCCAGCAGCACAAGGGCGTCAGGGGCCGGGGAGCTGTTTTTT.

This chain connects TRBV18 to TRBJ1-4; 7 bases agree with TRBD1. V was clipped by 3 bases and J by 3 bases; unmatched bases: 10. Germline CDR1 reads KGHSH; CDR2 reads LQKENI. The CDR3 loop spans 17 amino acids. The CDR3 DNA sequence: TGTGCCAGCTCACCTACAGGGGCCGCCAGTCCTAATGAAAAACTGTTTTTT. Translating gives CASSPTGAASPNEKLFF.

V and J are TRBV5-3 and TRBJ1-2; 7 positions agree with TRBD1. TRBV5-3 is filed as an ORF, its function uncertain. The junction had 6 bases not matched to a gene; V was cut back by 1 base and J by 6 bases. The CDR3 is made up of 14 amino acids. The CDR3 bases are TGTGCCAGAAGCTTGTGGGACAGACAAAATGGCTACACCTTC. Translation gives CARSLWDRQNGYTF.

This chain links TRBV18 with TRBJ1-2, with D possibly TRBD1 on 5 matching bases. The CDR3 covers 14 residues. V was cut by 3 bases and J by 0 bases, with 8 bases left in between. The germline V gene encodes CDR1 KGHSH and CDR2 LQKENI. The CDR3 loop is CASSPAGANYGYTF. The CDR3 nucleotides read TGTGCCAGCTCACCGGCGGGGGCTAACTATGGCTACACCTTC.

This rearrangement joins TRBV6-5 to TRBJ1-6, with unresolved D. This CDR3 is built from 14 residues. CDR1 is MNHEY, CDR2 SVGAGI, per germline. The ends were cut back, 4 bases at V and 10 bases at J, with 14 bases in the middle. This CDR3 reads CASSSGRSGSPLHF. CDR3 bases: TGTGCCAGCAGTTCTGGCAGGAGCGGCTCACCCCTCCACTTT.

The CDR3 loop reads CASSQGQGHTEAFF. CDR3 nucleotide sequence: TGTGCCAGCAGCCAGGGACAGGGTCACACTGAAGCTTTCTTT. The chain carries TRBV7-9 and TRBJ1-1; TRBD1 matches at 9 bases. The CDR3 is 14 residues long. The germline V gene has CDR1 SEHNR and CDR2 FQNEAQ (reference sequence). Trimming at V came to 5 bases and at J to 3 bases, leaving 4 bases not matched to a gene.

This sequence joins TRBV11-3 and TRBJ1-2; 10 nucleotides agree with TRBD1. The CDR3 has 15 amino acids. The trim removed 5 bases at V and 6 bases at J, leaving 9 bases unmatched. Germline V gene sequence: CDR1 SGHNT, CDR2 YENEEA. The CDR3 coding sequence is TGTGCCAGCAGCCCAAAGGGGGGGACAGGGGATGGCTACACCTTC. Encoded protein: CASSPKGGTGDGYTF.

The chain carries TRBV5-5 and TRBJ2-7, with no clear D. Trimming removed 2 bases from V and 2 bases from J, with 14 bases in between. This CDR3 comprises 15 residues. Germline CDR1 SGHKS, CDR2 YYEKEE (reference sequence). Here the CDR3 reads CASSFGLGRTYEQYF. Here the CDR3 DNA reads TGTGCCAGCAGCTTCGGCCTGGGCAGAACCTACGAGCAGTACTTC.

This sequence joins TRBV12-3 or TRBV12-4 and TRBJ1-5; D is ambiguous. The CDR3 loop spans 13 amino acids. V gave up 3 bases and J gave up 4 bases, with 7 bases separating them. The CDR3 loop is CASSFTGNQPQHF. The CDR3 region has the DNA TGTGCCAGCAGTTTCACGGGGAATCAGCCCCAGCATTTT.

The count of this clone is one. CDR3 DNA sequence: TGTGCCAGCAGCGGTACCGCCAACGGCTATGGCTACACCTTC. Translating gives CASSGTANGYGYTF. This chain connects TRBV7-9 to TRBJ1-2; D not certain. Germline CDR1 reads SEHNR; CDR2 reads FQNEAQ (reference sequence). The CDR3 is 14 residues long. Trimming removed 5 bases at V and 4 bases at J, with 14 bases between.

This clone was seen once. CDR3 DNA sequence: TGTGCCAGCTCACCACCGCAAGCGGGGCCGTCGGGTGAGCAGTTCTTC. Its translation: CASSPPQAGPSGEQFF. This chain links TRBV18 with TRBJ2-1; 7 nucleotides match TRBD2. Per the germline V gene, CDR1 is KGHSH and CDR2 is LQKENI. V gave up 0 bases and J gave up 9 bases; unmatched junction bases: 11. The CDR3 loop spans 16 amino acids.

This rearrangement joins TRBV25-1 to TRBJ2-5; a possible D gene is TRBD1 (5 bases). The germline V gene has CDR1 MGHDK and CDR2 SYGVNS. V lost 1 base and J 5 bases, leaving 11 bases between the germline ends. This CDR3 contains 14 residues. The CDR3 is CASSESRVRETQYF. CDR3 in DNA: TGTGCCAGCAGTGAATCCAGGGTAAGGGAGACCCAGTACTTC. Full variable domain (missing parts from reference TRBV25-1 and TRBJ2-5): EADIYQTPRYLVIGTGKKITLECSQTMGHDKMYWYQQDPGMELHLIHYSYGVNSTEKGDLSSESTVSRIRTEHFPLTLESARPSHTSQYLCASSESRVRETQYFGPGTRLLVL.

The chain employs TRBV5-8 and TRBJ1-4; D gene ambiguous. The CDR3 spans 15 residues. The ends were cut back, 0 bases at V and 7 bases at J, with 13 bases in the middle. The germline V gene has CDR1 SGHTS and CDR2 YDEGEE. Here the CDR3 DNA reads TGTGCCAGCAGCTTGGACCTACACGCGGGTGAAAAACTGTTTTTT. It codes for CASSLDLHAGEKLFF.

This chain joins TRBV11-2 and TRBJ2-2; a possible D gene is TRBD2 (6 bases). V lost 5 bases to trimming and J lost 6 bases, with 10 bases between them. Germline CDR1 reads SGHAT; CDR2 reads FQNNGV. The CDR3 loop spans 13 amino acids. Here the CDR3 reads CASSPWEAGELFF. The DNA for the CDR3 is TGTGCCAGCAGCCCTTGGGAGGCCGGGGAGCTGTTTTTT.

The J gene is TRBJ1-2, the V gene TRBV6-1, with D unresolved. There are 13 residues in the CDR3. V gave up 2 bases and J gave up 0 bases, with 4 bases separating them. Germline-derived CDR1 and CDR2 are MNHNS and SASEGT. CDR3 DNA sequence: TGTGCCAGCAGTGAAACAGCTAACTATGGCTACACCTTC. Translated: CASSETANYGYTF.

The chain combines TRBV2 with TRBJ1-1; D perhaps matches TRBD1 (6 bases). The germline gives CDR1 SNHLY, CDR2 FYNNEI. V was cut by 6 bases and J by 10 bases, with 27 bases left in between. This CDR3 spans 16 amino acids. CDR3 loop: CASSATKFLGTKGAFF. DNA for the CDR3: TGTGCCAGCAGCGCTACTAAATTTCTCGGGACAAAAGGAGCTTTCTTT.

CDR3 coding DNA: TGTGCCAGCAGTTACGGGGGACAGGGCCACGAGCAGTACTTC. Translated: CASSYGGQGHEQYF. The chain carries TRBV6-5 and TRBJ2-7, with 9 bases lining up with TRBD1. The CDR3 has 14 amino acids. With V trimmed by 2 bases and J by 5 bases, 4 bases remained unmatched. CDR1 and CDR2 from the germline V gene are MNHEY and SVGAGI.

J is TRBJ1-1 and V is TRBV7-8; D ambiguous. Trimming cost V 5 bases and J 1 base, with 14 bases left between them. CDR3 length: 15 amino acids. Germline loops: CDR1 SGHVS, CDR2 FQNEAQ. The CDR3 DNA sequence: TGTGCCAGCAGCCCCCGGGCGGGAGCGAACACTGAAGCTTTCTTT. Its translation: CASSPRAGANTEAFF.